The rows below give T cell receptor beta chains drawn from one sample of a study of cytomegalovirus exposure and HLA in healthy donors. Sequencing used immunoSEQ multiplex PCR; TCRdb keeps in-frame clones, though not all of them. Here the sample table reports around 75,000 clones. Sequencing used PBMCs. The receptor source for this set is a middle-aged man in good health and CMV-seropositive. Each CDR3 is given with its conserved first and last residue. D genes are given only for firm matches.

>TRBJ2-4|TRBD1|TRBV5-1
TGCGCCAGCAGCTCCCGGGGACAGGAAAAAAACATTCAGTACTTC
CASSSRGQEKNIQYF
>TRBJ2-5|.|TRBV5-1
TGCGCCAGCAGCCGAGGTTTGGACGGACTCCAAGAGACCCAGTACTTC
CASSRGLDGLQETQYF
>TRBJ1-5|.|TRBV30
TGTGCCTGGAGTCAAGAGGATCAGCCCCAGCATTTT
CAWSQEDQPQHF
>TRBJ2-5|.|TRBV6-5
TGTGCCAGTACCTTAAATTTAGGAGCGGAGACCCAGTACTTC
CASTLNLGAETQYF
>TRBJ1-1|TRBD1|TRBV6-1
TGTGCCAGCAGTGAACTGGGACAGGGAGGTAAAGCTTTCTTT
CASSELGQGGKAFF
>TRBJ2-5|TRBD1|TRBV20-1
TGCAGTGCGTACAGGGGGGAGACCCAGTACTTC
CSAYRGETQYF
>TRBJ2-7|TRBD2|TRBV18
TGTGCCAGCTCAACCGGACTAGCGCTGAGCTCCTACGAGCAGTACTTC
CASSTGLALSSYEQYF
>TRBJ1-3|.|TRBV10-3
TGTGCCATCCGGTCCGAACCTGGAAACACCATATATTTT
CAIRSEPGNTIYF
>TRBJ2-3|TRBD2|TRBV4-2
TGTGCCAGCAGCCAAGAAAGCGGGGGGGACACAGATACGCAGTATTTT
CASSQESGGDTDTQYF
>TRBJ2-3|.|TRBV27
TGTGCCAGCATCGGGGGCACAGATACGCAGTATTTT
CASIGGTDTQYF
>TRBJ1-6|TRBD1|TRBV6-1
TGTGCCAGCAGTGAATTGGGACAGGGGATTGATAATTCACCCCTCCACTTT
CASSELGQGIDNSPLHF
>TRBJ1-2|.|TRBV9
TGTGCCAGCAGCGTAGGGGCAGGGGTCCCCCCTTTCTATGGCTACACCTTC
CASSVGAGVPPFYGYTF
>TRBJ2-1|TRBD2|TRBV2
TGTGCCAGCAGAAGGACTAGCGGGAGGGCGTGGGAGCAGTTCTTC
CASRRTSGRAWEQFF
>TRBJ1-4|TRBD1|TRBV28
TGTGCCAGCAGTTCCGGACAGGAGGGGGAAAAACTGTTTTTT
CASSSGQEGEKLFF
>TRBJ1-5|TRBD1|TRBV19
TGTGCCAGTAGCCCAGCAGGGGGCTCGATTCAGCCCCAGCATTTT
CASSPAGGSIQPQHF
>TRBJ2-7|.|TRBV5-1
TGCGCCAGCAGCTTATCCCCGAGGTACGAGCAGTACTTC
CASSLSPRYEQYF
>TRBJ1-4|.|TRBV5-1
TGCGCCAGCAGCTCCGGAGCGGCTAATGAAAAACTGTTTTTT
CASSSGAANEKLFF
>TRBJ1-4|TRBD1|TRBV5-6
TGTGCCAGCAGCCAAATTGACCGGGACAGCGAAAAACTGTTTTTT
CASSQIDRDSEKLFF
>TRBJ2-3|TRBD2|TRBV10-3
TGTGCCACCTCCTCTAGCGGGGGGGGCACAGATACGCAGTATTTT
CATSSSGGGTDTQYF
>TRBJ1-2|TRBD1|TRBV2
TGTGCCAGCAGTGAAGCGGGGACAGTTGATAACTATGGCTACACCTTC
CASSEAGTVDNYGYTF
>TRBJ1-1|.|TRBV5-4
TGTGCCAGCAGCTCCTACACTGAAGCTTTCTTT
CASSSYTEAFF
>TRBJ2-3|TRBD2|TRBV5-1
TGCGCCAGCAGCTTGGTAGCGGGAGCTTCCATGAATACGCAGTATTTT
CASSLVAGASMNTQYF
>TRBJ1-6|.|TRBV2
TGTGCCAGCAGTGGGAGAGGGAATTCACCCCTCCACTTT
CASSGRGNSPLHF
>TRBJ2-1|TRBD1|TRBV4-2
TGTGCCAACAGCCACCTCGGACAGGGTTTAAGTGAGCAGTTCTTC
CANSHLGQGLSEQFF
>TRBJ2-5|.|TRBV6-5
TGTGCCAGCAGGGTCCCCGGGGGTTTAGAAACCCAGTACTTC
CASRVPGGLETQYF
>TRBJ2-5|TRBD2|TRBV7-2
TGTGCCAGCAGCCTGGGACTAGCGGGCAACCAGTACTTC
CASSLGLAGNQYF
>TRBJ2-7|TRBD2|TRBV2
TGTGCCAGCAAGCCGGGACTAGCGGGAGAAGAGGTGTCTGGCGAGCAGTACTTC
CASKPGLAGEEVSGEQYF
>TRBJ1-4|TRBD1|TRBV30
TGTGCCTGGAGTGACACCAGGGGGGAGAATGAAAAACTGTTTTTT
CAWSDTRGENEKLFF
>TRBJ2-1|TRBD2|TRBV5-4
TGTGCCAGCAGTCGGACTAGCGGAAGCTCCTACAATGAGCAGTTCTTC
CASSRTSGSSYNEQFF
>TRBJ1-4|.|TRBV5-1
TGCGCCAGCAGCCCCGGCGGGGCAGTTAATGAAAAACTGTTTTTT
CASSPGGAVNEKLFF
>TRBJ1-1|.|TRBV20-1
TGCAGTGCTATATTTACAGGTCGAGCTTTCTTT
CSAIFTGRAFF
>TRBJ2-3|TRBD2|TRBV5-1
TGCGCCAGCAGCTCCGGACTAGCGGGGGGGGGTCCTAGCACAGATACGCAGTATTTT
CASSSGLAGGGPSTDTQYF
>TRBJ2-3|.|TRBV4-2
TGTGCCAGCAGCCAGGACTTACTAGAGCGAGCGCAGTATTTT
CASSQDLLERAQYF
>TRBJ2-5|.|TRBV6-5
TGTGCCAGCAGTTCGGGGTTCGGCCAAGAGACCCAGTACTTC
CASSSGFGQETQYF
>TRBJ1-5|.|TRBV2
TGTGCCAGCAGTGAGGGACTGACTCTGGGGGTTCAGCCCCAGCATTTT
CASSEGLTLGVQPQHF
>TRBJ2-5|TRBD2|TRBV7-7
TGTGCCAGCAGCCTCCCGGGGGGGCTTCAAGAGACCCAGTACTTC
CASSLPGGLQETQYF
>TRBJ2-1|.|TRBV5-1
TGCGCCAGCAGCTATCCACAGGGAAACCAGTTCTTC
CASSYPQGNQFF
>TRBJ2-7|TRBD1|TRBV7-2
TGTGCCAGCAGCATCGCGGGACAGGGGTCCTACGAGCAGTACTTC
CASSIAGQGSYEQYF
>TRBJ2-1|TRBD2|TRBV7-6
TGTGCCAGCAGCCCACTAGCGGGGGGAATGGGCTACAATGAGCAGTTCTTC
CASSPLAGGMGYNEQFF
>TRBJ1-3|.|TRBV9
TGTGCCAGCAGCGTAGGGGTTAGGGGAACGTCTGGAAACACCATATATTTT
CASSVGVRGTSGNTIYF